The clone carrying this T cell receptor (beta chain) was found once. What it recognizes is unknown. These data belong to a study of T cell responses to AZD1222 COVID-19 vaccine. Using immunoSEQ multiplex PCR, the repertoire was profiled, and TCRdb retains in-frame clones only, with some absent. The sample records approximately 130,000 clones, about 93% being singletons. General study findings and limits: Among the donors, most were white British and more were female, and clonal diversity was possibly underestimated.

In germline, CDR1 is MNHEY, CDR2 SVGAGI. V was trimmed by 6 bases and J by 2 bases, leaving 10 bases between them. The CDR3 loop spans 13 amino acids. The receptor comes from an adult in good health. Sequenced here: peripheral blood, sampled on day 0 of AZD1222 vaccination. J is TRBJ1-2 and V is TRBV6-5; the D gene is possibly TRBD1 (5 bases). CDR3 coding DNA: TGTGCCAGCAGCTCGGGACGGAACTATGGCTACACCTTC. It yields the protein CASSSGRNYGYTF.